These 9 T cell receptor beta chains share one sample of origin, sequenced in a study of sequential checkpoint blockade in melanoma. TCRdb keeps only in-frame clones here, not all; method: immunoSEQ multiplex PCR. The sample lists about 37,000 clones, roughly a third occurring once. Treatment denoted: randomized to nivolumab then ipilimumab (arm A) or the reverse (arm B). Sample: tumor tissue (inferred from file names), taken from a patient given nivolumab and ipilimumab in sequence. These receptors all stem from a human donor with melanoma.

This clone was counted only a few times. The rearrangement uses TRBV9 and TRBJ1-1, with D hard to call. Deletions cut 0 bases from V and 4 bases from J, with 7 bases between. CDR1 SGDLS and CDR2 YYNGEE come from the germline V gene. This CDR3 has 13 amino acids. CDR3 bases: TGTGCCAGCAGCGTAGACGCAGTCACTGAAGCTTTCTTT. Its translation is CASSVDAVTEAFF.

This clone turned up a few times. The J gene is TRBJ2-7, the V gene TRBV9; D gene unclear. Trimming cost V 0 bases and J 2 bases, with 9 bases left between them. This CDR3 is 14 amino acids long. Per germline, CDR1 SGDLS and CDR2 YYNGEE. The CDR3 sequence is CASSVAQRPYEQYF. CDR3 coding DNA: TGTGCCAGCAGCGTAGCACAGCGTCCCTACGAGCAGTACTTC.

The chain is built from TRBV19 and TRBJ1-1, with D perhaps TRBD1 (5 bases). This CDR3 is built from 14 residues. CDR1 is LNHDA and CDR2 is SQIVND in the germline V gene (reference sequence). The V end was cut by 7 bases, the J end by 0 bases, with 12 bases between. In nucleotides, the CDR3 is TGTGCCAGTACGCCAGGGAAAATGAACACTGAAGCTTTCTTT. Its translation: CASTPGKMNTEAFF.

This clone was seen only a few times. The chain recombines TRBV6-8 with TRBJ2-2; 10 bases line up with TRBD2. V shed 7 bases, J shed 3 bases, and the junction held 5 bases outside the gene matches. This CDR3 is 15 amino acids long. Per the germline V gene, CDR1 is MNHGY and CDR2 is SAAAGT. CDR3 bases: TGTGCCAGCAAAAGCGGGAGGGCCGACACCGGGGAGCTGTTTTTT. It translates to CASKSGRADTGELFF.

This clone was seen more than once but under ten times. The CDR3 here is CASSVDGRGSYGYTF. CDR3 coding DNA: TGTGCCAGCAGCGTAGATGGCAGGGGGAGCTATGGCTACACCTTC. The rearrangement uses TRBV9 and TRBJ1-2, with 7 positions matching TRBD1. The CDR3 length is 15 residues. The junction had 6 bases not matched to a gene; V was cut back by 0 bases and J by 4 bases. CDR1 is SGDLS, CDR2 YYNGEE, per germline.

The CDR3 nucleotides read TGTGCCAGCTCATCGCCCGGGACTAGGGGGTACGAGCAGTACTTC. Its translation: CASSSPGTRGYEQYF. V gene TRBV18 combines with J gene TRBJ2-7; 8 bases are shared with TRBD2. J gave up 4 bases and V 5 bases, and 10 bases lay outside the gene matches. CDR3 size: 15 residues. CDR1 is KGHSH and CDR2 is LQKENI in the germline V gene.

The chain's CDR3 is CASSISRAGELFF. Here the CDR3 DNA reads TGTGCCAGCAGCATAAGTAGGGCCGGGGAGCTGTTTTTT. This chain links TRBV7-2 with TRBJ2-2; no reliable D call. The CDR3 has 13 amino acids. From germline, CDR1 is SGHTA and CDR2 FQGNSA. The V gene lost 5 bases and the J gene lost 6 bases, with 10 bases spanning the gap.

The V call is TRBV18, the J call TRBJ2-7; tentatively, D is TRBD1 (7 bases). The germline gives CDR1 KGHSH, CDR2 LQKENI. The CDR3 is 16 amino acids. The V end was cut by 3 bases, the J end by 2 bases, with 17 bases between. The CDR3 sequence: CASSPPGGTRAYEQYF. The DNA for the CDR3 is TGTGCCAGCTCACCCCCAGGGGGGACAAGAGCCTACGAGCAGTACTTC. The variable domain in full, completed from reference TRBV18 and TRBJ2-7, reads NAGVMQNPRHLVRRRGQEARLRCSPMKGHSHVYWYRQLPEEGLKFMVYLQKENIIDESGMPKERFSAEFPKEGPSILRIQQVVRGDSAAYFCASSPPGGTRAYEQYFGPGTRLTVT.

This clone was picked up a small number of times. CDR3 protein: CASSLLRDAWPQHF. The CDR3, as DNA: TGTGCCAGCAGCTTACTCAGGGATGCGTGGCCCCAGCATTTT. The chain combines TRBV28 with TRBJ1-5; D might be TRBD1 (5 bases). The germline gives CDR1 MDHEN, CDR2 SYDVKM. The CDR3 runs 14 residues. V lost 6 bases, J lost 9 bases, and 18 bases lay in between. Looking up the rest from reference TRBV28 and TRBJ1-5 gives the full variable domain: DVKVTQSSRYLVKRTGEKVFLECVQDMDHENMFWYRQDPGLGLRLIYFSYDVKMKEKGDIPEGYSVSREKKERFSLILESASTNQTSMYLCASSLLRDAWPQHFGDGTRLSIL.